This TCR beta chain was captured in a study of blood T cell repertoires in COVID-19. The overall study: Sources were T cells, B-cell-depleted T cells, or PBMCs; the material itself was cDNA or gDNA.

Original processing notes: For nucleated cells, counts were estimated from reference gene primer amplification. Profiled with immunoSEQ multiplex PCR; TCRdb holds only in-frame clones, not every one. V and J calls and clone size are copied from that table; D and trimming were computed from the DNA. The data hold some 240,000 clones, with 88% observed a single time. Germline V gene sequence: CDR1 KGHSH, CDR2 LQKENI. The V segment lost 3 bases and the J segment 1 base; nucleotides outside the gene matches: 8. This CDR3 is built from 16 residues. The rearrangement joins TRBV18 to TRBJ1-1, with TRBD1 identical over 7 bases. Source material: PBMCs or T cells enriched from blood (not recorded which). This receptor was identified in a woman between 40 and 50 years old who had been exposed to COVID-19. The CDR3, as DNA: TGTGCCAGCTCACCTCCGGGACAGATCTCGAACACTGAAGCTTTCTTT. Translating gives CASSPPGQISNTEAFF.